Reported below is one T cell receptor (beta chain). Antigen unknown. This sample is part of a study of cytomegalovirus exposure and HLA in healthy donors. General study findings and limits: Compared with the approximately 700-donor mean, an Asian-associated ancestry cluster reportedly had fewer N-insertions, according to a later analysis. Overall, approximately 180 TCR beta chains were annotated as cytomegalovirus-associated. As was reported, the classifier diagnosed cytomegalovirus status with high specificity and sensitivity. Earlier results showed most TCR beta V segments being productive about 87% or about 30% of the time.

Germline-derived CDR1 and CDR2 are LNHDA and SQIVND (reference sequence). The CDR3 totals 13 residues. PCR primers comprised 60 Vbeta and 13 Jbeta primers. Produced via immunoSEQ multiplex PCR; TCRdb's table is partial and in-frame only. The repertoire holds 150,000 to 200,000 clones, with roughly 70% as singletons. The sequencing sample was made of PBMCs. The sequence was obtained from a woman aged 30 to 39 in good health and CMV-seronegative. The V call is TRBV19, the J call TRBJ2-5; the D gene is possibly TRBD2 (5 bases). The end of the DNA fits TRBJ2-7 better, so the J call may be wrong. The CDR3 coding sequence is TGTGCCAGTAGTATTTCGAGGGCCTACGAGCAGTACTTC. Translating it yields CASSISRAYEQYF.